Presented here are 32 T cell receptor beta chains from one specimen sequenced in a study of blood T cell repertoires in COVID-19. Only in-frame clones appear in the TCRdb table, and some are missing; sequencing was by immunoSEQ multiplex PCR. The repertoire holds 200,000 to 250,000 clones, with roughly 82% as singletons. Sequencing was carried out using PBMCs or T cells enriched from blood (not recorded which). These receptors all stem from a woman aged 45-60 years who had recovered from COVID-19.

This chain uses TRBV29-1 with TRBJ1-2; D is undetermined. Trimming left V 5 bases short and J 2 bases short, with 27 bases between. CDR3 length: 18 amino acids. The germline V gene has CDR1 SQVTM and CDR2 ANQGSEA. CDR3 in amino acids: CSVTSGGRRILGNYGYTF. In DNA form, the CDR3 reads TGCAGCGTTACCAGCGGTGGCCGGAGGATCCTCGGAAACTATGGCTACACCTTC.

V gene TRBV6-5 combines with J gene TRBJ2-7; D gene unclear. There are 11 residues in the CDR3. Germline V gene sequence: CDR1 MNHEY, CDR2 SVGAGI. V lost 6 bases and J 3 bases, leaving 6 bases between the germline ends. CDR3 nucleotide sequence: TGTGCCAGCAGCCTATACTACGAGCAGTACTTC. It specifies CASSLYYEQYF.

This clone has only one observation. This chain connects TRBV7-2 to TRBJ1-3; D unclear. The germline gives CDR1 SGHTA, CDR2 FQGNSA. The CDR3 contains 14 residues. The V end lost 1 base, the J end lost 2 bases, and 6 bases lay between the germline ends. The CDR3 sequence is CASSLGGTGNTIYF. CDR3 DNA sequence: TGTGCCAGCAGCTTAGGAGGGACTGGAAACACCATATATTTT.

CDR3 in amino acids: CASSLDPTDPYGYTF. CDR3 in DNA: TGTGCCAGCAGCTTAGACCCGACAGACCCCTATGGCTACACCTTC. The V call is TRBV7-8, the J call TRBJ1-2; D may be TRBD1 (5 bases). Looked up from germline, CDR1 is SGHVS and CDR2 is FQNEAQ. V gave up 1 base and J gave up 4 bases, with 13 bases separating them. The CDR3 length is 15 residues.

The V and J genes are TRBV5-1 and TRBJ2-1; 9 bases are a match to TRBD2. Germline assignment: CDR1 SGHRS and CDR2 YFSETQ. Trimming cost V 2 bases and J 0 bases; bases outside gene matches: 9. The CDR3 has 18 residues. The CDR3 coding sequence is TGCGCCAGCAGCTTCAATCCGGGACTAGCAAGCTCCTACAATGAGCAGTTCTTC. Translating gives CASSFNPGLASSYNEQFF.

This clone was detected once. CDR3 nucleotides: TGTGCCAGCAGCTTGGCGGGAGCTCGAGGAGATACGCAGTATTTT. Its translation is CASSLAGARGDTQYF. The V call is TRBV7-9, the J call TRBJ2-3, with 7 bases aligning to TRBD2. CDR1 and CDR2 (germline): SEHNR, FQNEAQ (reference sequence). With 3 bases clipped from V and 5 bases from J, the junction kept 8 bases outside the gene matches. The CDR3 is 15 residues long.

This rearrangement joins TRBV21-1 to TRBJ1-5; the table's D gene call, TRBD1, was not cross checked with the DNA. TRBV21-1 is noted as a pseudogene. The CDR3 spans 14 residues. CDR3 in amino acids: CASSQTGMVQPQHF. For the CDR3, the DNA is TGTGCCAGCAGTCAGACAGGGATGGTCCAGCCCCAGCATTTT.

J is TRBJ2-1 and V is TRBV6-2 or TRBV6-3, with 13 bases identical to TRBD2. The CDR3 has 18 amino acids. Germline CDR1 MNHEY, CDR2 SVGEGT. V was pared by 2 bases and J by 5 bases, with 9 bases of the junction left unmatched. This CDR3 reads CASSYQLLAGGFNNEQFF. CDR3 in DNA: TGTGCCAGCAGTTACCAGCTACTAGCGGGAGGGTTTAACAATGAGCAGTTCTTC.

The rearrangement links TRBV2 to TRBJ1-1; perhaps TRBD1 as D (5 bases). This CDR3 has 15 residues. V shed 6 bases and J shed 0 bases, with 14 bases lying between them. Germline lookup yields CDR1 SNHLY and CDR2 FYNNEI. CDR3 sequence reads: CASRYSGGLNTEAFF. CDR3 bases: TGTGCCAGCAGATACAGCGGGGGTTTGAACACTGAAGCTTTCTTT.

The V call is TRBV7-9, the J call TRBJ1-5; D possibly corresponds to TRBD1 (6 bases). From germline, CDR1 is SEHNR and CDR2 FQNEAQ (reference sequence). The V gene lost 4 bases and the J gene lost 7 bases, with 8 bases spanning the gap. This CDR3 is 12 amino acids long. CDR3 in amino acids: CASSSGEQPQHF. The DNA of the CDR3 is TGTGCCAGCAGCTCAGGGGAGCAGCCCCAGCATTTT.

The chain couples TRBV16 to TRBJ1-5; 10 bases align to TRBD1. The CDR3 consists of 15 residues. Germline CDR1 is KGHSY and CDR2 is FQNENV. The junction had 3 bases not matched to a gene; V was cut back by 0 bases and J by 7 bases. The DNA of the CDR3 is TGTGCCAGCAGCCAATCCCCGACAGGGGGCCAGCCCCAGCATTTT. Its protein is CASSQSPTGGQPQHF.

The J gene is TRBJ1-1, the V gene TRBV2; D is undetermined. CDR1 is SNHLY and CDR2 is FYNNEI in the germline V gene. Trimming took off 6 bases at V and 1 base at J, with 9 bases between the two ends. This CDR3 spans 13 amino acids. The CDR3 DNA reads as TGTGCCAGCAGGCTGCACGGGAACACTGAAGCTTTCTTT. Protein sequence: CASRLHGNTEAFF.

This chain uses TRBV11-3 with TRBJ2-1, with D possibly being TRBD1 (6 bases). The CDR3 is made up of 18 amino acids. The germline V and J ends were trimmed by 4 bases and 0 bases, with 19 bases remaining between them. The germline V gene encodes CDR1 SGHNT and CDR2 YENEEA. The CDR3 reads CASSSYIGQLSSYNEQFF. CDR3 coding DNA: TGTGCCAGCAGCTCTTACATCGGACAGTTGAGCTCCTACAATGAGCAGTTCTTC. The full variable domain, rest sourced from reference TRBV11-3 and TRBJ2-1, is EAGVVQSPRYKIIEKKQPVAFWCNPISGHNTLYWYLQNLGQGPELLIRYENEEAVDDSQLPKDRFSAERLKGVDSTLKIQPAELGDSAVYLCASSSYIGQLSSYNEQFFGPGTRLTVL.

J is TRBJ2-5 and V is TRBV12-5, with 8 bases aligning to TRBD1. The J segment lost 1 base and the V segment lost 4 bases, leaving 2 bases of the junction unmatched. This CDR3 is 14 amino acids long. The V gene's germline CDR1 is LGHNT and CDR2 FRNRAP. CDR3 bases: TGTGCTAGTGGTTCAGACAGGGGCCAAGAGACCCAGTACTTC. Protein sequence: CASGSDRGQETQYF.

V gene TRBV7-3 combines with J gene TRBJ2-2; D is undetermined. Per the germline V gene, CDR1 is SGHTA and CDR2 is FQGTGA. With 0 bases removed from V and 0 bases from J, the gap between germline ends came to 8 bases. The length of the CDR3 is 16 residues. The CDR3 reads CASSLTGSSNTGELFF. The DNA of the CDR3 is TGTGCCAGCAGCTTAACGGGCAGCTCGAACACCGGGGAGCTGTTTTTT.

The gene calls are TRBV12-3 or TRBV12-4 and TRBJ1-2; TRBD1 might be the D (6 bases). The CDR3 runs to 13 residues. Trimming removed 6 bases at V and 8 bases at J, with 16 bases between. CDR3: CASSSNTGTGYTF. DNA for the CDR3: TGTGCCAGCAGCTCCAATACAGGGACAGGCTACACCTTC.

This chain joins TRBV6-1 and TRBJ1-3; tentatively, D is TRBD1 (6 bases). The CDR3 covers 15 residues. V lost 7 bases, J lost 0 bases, and 13 bases lay in between. The germline V gene encodes CDR1 MNHNS and CDR2 SASEGT. For the CDR3, the DNA is TGTGCCAGCAAGGACAGCCAAATCTCTGGAAACACCATATATTTT. Its protein product is CASKDSQISGNTIYF.

The rearrangement uses TRBV29-1 and TRBJ2-7, with 10 positions matching TRBD1. The CDR3 spans 12 residues. CDR1 and CDR2 (germline): SQVTM, ANQGSEA. V dropped 7 bases and J dropped 2; count of bases not matched to a gene: 2. CDR3 DNA: TGCAGCGGGGGACAGGGGACCTACGAGCAGTACTTC. It specifies CSGGQGTYEQYF.

This clone occurred a few times. This chain connects TRBV6-2 or TRBV6-3 to TRBJ1-3; 7 positions agree with TRBD1. The J segment lost 2 bases and the V segment lost 6 bases, leaving 4 bases of the junction unmatched. The CDR3 has 14 amino acids. Germline V gives CDR1 MNHEY, CDR2 SVGEGT. Written as DNA, the CDR3 is TGTGCCAGCAGATACAGGGGAACTGGAAACACCATATATTTT. This sequence encodes CASRYRGTGNTIYF.

V is TRBV12-3 or TRBV12-4 and J is TRBJ1-2, with TRBD1 matching 7 bases. V lost 9 bases, J lost 3 bases, and 4 bases stayed unmatched. There are 12 residues in the CDR3. The CDR3 DNA reads TGTGCCAGTAGTAGGGGGCACTATGGCTACACCTTC. Protein sequence: CASSRGHYGYTF.

This chain uses TRBV7-8 with TRBJ2-1, with D possibly being TRBD2 (6 bases). Germline lookup yields CDR1 SGHVS and CDR2 FQNEAQ. This CDR3 contains 13 residues. Trimming took off 5 bases at V and 7 bases at J, with 12 bases between the two ends. The CDR3 DNA sequence: TGTGCCAGCAGCCCCCGGCTAGCGAATGAGCAGTTCTTC. This encodes CASSPRLANEQFF.

The V call is TRBV2, the J call TRBJ2-1; 14 positions agree with TRBD2. The V segment lost 5 bases and the J segment 6 bases; nucleotides outside the gene matches: 3. The germline gives CDR1 SNHLY, CDR2 FYNNEI. The CDR3 contains 15 residues. The CDR3: CASSQGLAGVNEQFF. Written as DNA, the CDR3 is TGTGCCAGCAGTCAGGGACTAGCGGGGGTCAATGAGCAGTTCTTC.

CDR3 residues: CASSFAGGRPDTQYF. The DNA for the CDR3 is TGTGCCAGCAGCTTTGCGGGAGGGAGACCAGATACGCAGTATTTT. The genes are TRBV7-2 and TRBJ2-3; 9 nucleotides agree with TRBD2. The CDR3 is 15 amino acids. Trimming at V came to 3 bases and at J to 4 bases, leaving 5 bases not matched to a gene. Looked up from germline, CDR1 is SGHTA and CDR2 is FQGNSA. The full variable domain, completed using reference TRBV7-2 and TRBJ2-3, is GAGVSQSPSNKVTEKGKDVELRCDPISGHTALYWYRQSLGQGLEFLIYFQGNSAPDKSGLPSDRFSAERTGGSVSTLTIQRTQQEDSAVYLCASSFAGGRPDTQYFGPGTRLTVL.

This chain connects TRBV7-6 to TRBJ2-5; 10 positions match TRBD1. With 5 bases clipped from V and 2 bases from J, the junction kept 8 bases outside the gene matches. The CDR3 totals 16 residues. Germline V lookup: CDR1 SGHVS, CDR2 FNYEAQ. The CDR3 spells CASSIPRTGGQETQYF. Here the CDR3 DNA reads TGTGCCAGCAGCATACCTCGGACAGGGGGACAAGAGACCCAGTACTTC.

V and J are TRBV9 and TRBJ2-1; D uncertain. The germline V gene encodes CDR1 SGDLS and CDR2 YYNGEE. The germline V and J ends were trimmed by 0 bases and 6 bases, with 7 bases remaining between them. This CDR3 is built from 13 residues. CDR3 sequence reads: CASSVDGANEQFF. The CDR3 nucleotides are TGTGCCAGCAGCGTAGACGGAGCCAATGAGCAGTTCTTC.

The rearrangement links TRBV4-1 to TRBJ2-7; D possibly corresponds to TRBD2 (6 bases). The CDR3 runs 15 residues. Trimming cost V 4 bases and J 2 bases, with 15 bases left between them. Germline values: CDR1 MGHRA, CDR2 YSYEKL. The CDR3 loop is CASSLGGSGAYEQYF. In nucleotides, the CDR3 is TGCGCCAGCAGCCTCGGGGGAAGCGGAGCCTACGAGCAGTACTTC.

The chain employs TRBV7-8 and TRBJ2-1; TRBD2 aligns across 8 bases. Germline V gene data show CDR1 as SGHVS and CDR2 as FQNEAQ. The V segment lost 3 bases and the J segment 3 bases; nucleotides outside the gene matches: 4. The CDR3 length is 15 residues. The CDR3 sequence is CASSFFSGDYNEQFF. CDR3 coding DNA: TGTGCCAGCAGCTTTTTTAGCGGGGACTACAATGAGCAGTTCTTC.

This CDR3 is CASSPGSSGANVLTF. For the CDR3, the DNA is TGCGCCAGCAGCCCTGGTAGCTCTGGGGCCAACGTCCTGACTTTC. The chain couples TRBV5-1 to TRBJ2-6; D remains unclear. Germline V gives CDR1 SGHRS, CDR2 YFSETQ. Trimming took 4 bases from V and 0 from J, leaving 8 bases between them. This CDR3 contains 15 residues. The entire variable domain, with the rest obtained from reference TRBV5-1 and TRBJ2-6, is as follows: KAGVTQTPRYLIKTRGQQVTLSCSPISGHRSVSWYQQTPGQGLQFLFEYFSETQRNKGNFPGRFSGRQFSNSRSEMNVSTLELGDSALYLCASSPGSSGANVLTFGAGSRLTVL.

The chain couples TRBV5-6 to TRBJ2-7; 8 nucleotides agree with TRBD1. With V trimmed by 4 bases and J by 0 bases, 9 bases remained unmatched. CDR3 size: 16 residues. Germline values: CDR1 SGHDT, CDR2 YYEEEE. CDR3 nucleotide sequence: TGTGCCAGCAGCCGTCTTCAGGGGGCAGACTCCTACGAGCAGTACTTC. This encodes CASSRLQGADSYEQYF. Combining the CDR3 with reference TRBV5-6 and TRBJ2-7 gives the whole variable domain DAGVTQSPTHLIKTRGQQVTLRCSPKSGHDTVSWYQQALGQGPQFIFQYYEEEERQRGNFPDRFSGHQFPNYSSELNVNALLLGDSALYLCASSRLQGADSYEQYFGPGTRLTVT.

The chain employs TRBV7-2 and TRBJ1-4; no firm D call. Trimming cost V 8 bases and J 4 bases, with 11 bases left between them. In germline, CDR1 is SGHTA, CDR2 FQGNSA. This CDR3 comprises 13 residues. The CDR3 nucleotides are TGTGCCAGCGGTTCGGTTTTTAATGAAAAACTGTTTTTT. This sequence encodes CASGSVFNEKLFF.

This chain uses TRBV19 with TRBJ2-5; TRBD1 is a possible D gene (8 bases). Deletions cut 6 bases from V and 5 bases from J, with 16 bases between. This CDR3 contains 14 residues. Germline loops: CDR1 LNHDA, CDR2 SQIVND (reference sequence). CDR3 loop: CASRQTGGGETQYF. The CDR3, as DNA: TGTGCCAGTAGGCAAACAGGGGGAGGGGAGACCCAGTACTTC.

This sequence joins TRBV7-2 and TRBJ1-5; the D is unclear. The CDR3 is 13 amino acids. With 2 bases removed from V and 10 bases from J, the gap between germline ends came to 12 bases. Germline CDR1 reads SGHTA; CDR2 reads FQGNSA. The CDR3, as DNA: TGTGCCAGCAGCTTAAGCGAGGTGAACCCCCAGCATTTT. This encodes CASSLSEVNPQHF.